One and the same sample provided the 7 T cell receptor beta chains below, sequenced in a study of shared clonotypes between healthy human individuals. TCRdb's copy holds only in-frame clones and misses some; the assay was immunoSEQ multiplex PCR. The data contain some 790,000 clones, approximately 72% of them seen just once; the ten biggest clones take up about 1.7%. Specimen: memory CD4+ T cells sorted from blood. Subset meaning: CD45RA-negative fraction. All receptors come from a woman aged 30 to 39 in good health.

The chain employs TRBV7-2 and TRBJ2-7; the D gene is possibly TRBD1 (5 bases). Trimming took 7 bases from V and 6 from J, leaving 22 bases between them. The CDR3 loop spans 15 amino acids. Germline assignment: CDR1 SGHTA and CDR2 FQGNSA. In nucleotides, the CDR3 is TGTGCCAGCACCCCCCCGGCAGGGTTTATGGGCGAGCAGTACTTC. It codes for CASTPPAGFMGEQYF.

The gene calls are TRBV5-1 and TRBJ2-7, with 9 bases identical to TRBD1. This CDR3 region has 18 residues. V dropped 3 bases and J dropped 2; count of bases not matched to a gene: 15. Germline lookup yields CDR1 SGHRS and CDR2 YFSETQ. This chain's CDR3 is CASSSPPGQGSRTYEQYF. Written as DNA, the CDR3 is TGCGCCAGCAGCTCCCCCCCGGGACAGGGATCCAGAACCTACGAGCAGTACTTC.

The table lists this clone with a few counts. The rearrangement uses TRBV28 and TRBJ1-1, with unresolved D. There are 16 residues in the CDR3. Germline V lookup: CDR1 MDHEN, CDR2 SYDVKM. The V and J ends lost 7 bases and 1 base respectively, with 19 bases between them. CDR3 DNA sequence: TGTGCCAGCACCCTGGGAGGGTTGCATGGGAACACTGAAGCTTTCTTT. Encoded protein: CASTLGGLHGNTEAFF.

In the case of this clone: It may be a read error: a sequence one base away is much more abundant. The chain combines TRBV7-9 with TRBJ2-2, with TRBD2 identical over 7 bases. The CDR3 sequence is 16 residues long. Germline V lookup: CDR1 SEHNR, CDR2 FQNEAQ (reference sequence). Trimming cost V 1 base and J 0 bases; bases outside gene matches: 2. CDR3 amino acids: CASSLDLAANTGELFF. The CDR3 DNA reads as TGTGCCAGCAGCTTAGATCTAGCGGCGAACACCGGGGAGCTGTTTTTT.

The chain couples TRBV28 to TRBJ1-4; D remains unclear. This CDR3 region has 15 residues. Trimming cost V 2 bases and J 2 bases, with 9 bases left between them. Per the germline V gene, CDR1 is MDHEN and CDR2 is SYDVKM. CDR3 sequence (DNA): TGTGCCAGCAGTTTAAGTGGGTCCACTAATGAAAAACTGTTTTTT. Its protein product is CASSLSGSTNEKLFF.

The V gene is TRBV7-3, the J gene TRBJ1-2, with a weak D call TRBD1 (5 bases). Trimming took 6 bases from V and 3 from J, leaving 11 bases between them. Germline CDR1 is SGHTA and CDR2 is FQGTGA. The CDR3 loop spans 13 amino acids. The CDR3 sequence: CASSAGRDYGYTF. The CDR3 DNA follows: TGTGCCAGCAGTGCGGGGCGGGACTATGGCTACACCTTC.

This chain connects TRBV28 to TRBJ2-7, with D possibly TRBD1 on 5 matching bases. The length of the CDR3 is 13 residues. In germline, CDR1 is MDHEN, CDR2 SYDVKM. The ends were cut back, 5 bases at V and 5 bases at J, with 13 bases in the middle. The CDR3 sequence: CASSVRVDDEQYF. The CDR3 nucleotides read TGTGCCAGCAGTGTCAGGGTAGACGACGAGCAGTACTTC.